This T cell receptor (beta chain) was sequenced during a study of T cell responses to AZD1222 COVID-19 vaccine. The data were produced by immunoSEQ multiplex PCR, yet TCRdb's version contains in-frame clones alone and is incomplete. The sample has fewer than 120,000 clones, 70% to 90% seen once; the top ten hold about 15%. The V and J ends lost 6 bases and 5 bases, in that order; junction bases with no gene match: 7. Germline V CDR1 and CDR2: ENHRY, SYGVKD. The CDR3 sequence is 15 residues long. On this clone itself: No antigen is known for it.

General study points: White British ancestry dominated among donors, who included more females, and clonal diversity was possibly underestimated. The CD4 TCRs associated with vaccination extended across spike and predominated at 160-218 and 743-854. Elevations in Spike-specific TCR breadth and depth followed administration of two AZD1222 doses. Nearly half of the spike-specific TCRs reportedly recognize variant regions that carry no mutations.

This clonotype was obtained from an adult who received the AZD1222 COVID-19 vaccine. The genes are TRBV10-3 and TRBJ2-5; the match to TRBD2 covers 12 bases. The starting material was peripheral blood, obtained 28 days after the second AZD1222 dose. The CDR3 reads CAISPGGTSGETQYF. For the CDR3, the DNA is TGTGCCATCAGCCCTGGAGGGACTAGCGGGGAGACCCAGTACTTC.